This T cell receptor beta chain appears in the sequencing data of a study of regulatory T cells in long-lasting Graves disease (dated by TCRdb to the early 2020s). About the full investigation: Persistent Graves' disease was defined as persistently positive TSH receptor autoantibodies together with antithyroid drug treatment for over 5 years. Patients with persistent Graves' disease were compared with patients with newly diagnosed Graves' disease using TCR sequencing and RNA sequencing of peripheral blood. The study was registered as a clinical trial and conducted in China. A total of about 33 samples underwent TCR sequencing, from about 13 patients with persistent Graves' disease and around 20 patients with newly diagnosed Graves' disease. On average, persistent Graves' disease patients in the clinical cohort had been on antithyroid drugs for around 9.5 years.

The intended sense of this specimen's time point label: persistent/refractory GD, antithyroid drugs over 5 years with positive TRAb. For both TCR sequencing and RNA sequencing, RNA was extracted from PBMCs in TRIzol. The diagnosis of Graves' disease was made according to American Thyroid Association guidelines. Patients for the study were recruited at an endocrinology department in Xi'an, China. From each patient, 7.5 to 9.5 milliliters of peripheral blood was collected into an EDTA anticoagulant tube. Ficoll Paque Plus density gradient separation was used to isolate PBMCs, and no further T cell sorting was done. An Agilent 2100 Bioanalyzer and agarose gel were used to check RNA quality, while a NanoDrop 2000 measured RNA concentration. The receptor library was made with multiplex PCR. The data were produced on an Illumina HiSeq 4000. To build TCR beta libraries, CDR3 regions were amplified by Arm-PCR using iRepertoire HTBI primers. PCR products were gel purified before sequencing. The authors' pipeline ran thus. Gene usage analysis of CDR3 amino acid clonotypes relied on the approximately 60 TRBV and around 14 TRBJ segments identified across samples. Filtered high-quality paired reads were merged into contigs using COPE and FqMerger. BLAST was used to align contigs to IMGT TRBV, TRBD and TRBJ reference genes, and CDR3 was defined according to IMGT. Any clonotype with a frequency above 0.1% was counted as a highly expanded clone. Shannon entropy was used to measure repertoire diversity, and the Gini coefficient was used to measure V-J evenness. A clonotype found in more than one individual was treated as public. TCRdb reworked the public reads: Q25 trimming with fastp, MiXCR clone assembly, productive beta chains retained. Here each entry gathers all rows of one CDR3 protein and keeps the most common genes and DNA. The V and J calls reflect TCRdb's pipeline rather than the authors' work. The sample profile shows over 350,000 distinct CDR3 sequences; under 25% of them were found once. The ten largest clones capture less than 25% of the sample.

Trimming takes 7 bases from V and 1 base from J, and the germline ends sit 17 bases apart. The CDR3, from cysteine to phenylalanine, totals 16 residues. The sequence is cut down to CDR3 DNA, 48 bases in frame from base 1. As encoded in the germline V gene, CDR1 is SGHTA while CDR2 is FQGNSA. Of note for this clonotype: Its antigen target is currently unknown. The record has no base qualities; no much larger clone is one base away.

General study outcomes and caveats: Sequencing and analysis were limited to the TCR beta chain. Persistent Graves' disease patients showed lower TCR Shannon entropy and fewer highly expanded clones than newly diagnosed patients, suggesting clonal expansion. As a limitation, the authors acknowledged that the small sample size may reduce accuracy. Because the primary lesion, thyroid tissue, could not be accessed, the study looked at peripheral blood alone. Persistent patients shared more public clonotypes among themselves (around 3,000) than newly diagnosed patients did (approximately 970). Preferential use of TRBV28, TRBJ1-2 and TRBJ2-5 was observed in persistent disease, whereas TRBV20-1 and TRBJ2-1 were favored in newly diagnosed disease.

The TCR comes from a female donor with Graves disease. The chain employs TRBV7-2 and TRBJ2-1; D gene: possibly TRBD1, on 6 matching bases. This material consisted of peripheral blood mononuclear cells (PBMCs), taken when the disease was refractory, from a patient treated with antithyroid drugs. The DNA reads TGTGCCAGCACCCCTAGGGGGAGCCCTTCCTACAATGAGCAGTTCTTC. This yields the protein CASTPRGSPSYNEQFF.